This TCR beta chain was documented in a study of blood T cell repertoires in COVID-19. Generated by immunoSEQ multiplex PCR, the TCRdb table keeps only in-frame clones and is missing some. The sample gives a few hundred thousand clones, 75% to 90% of which show up once; more than 2% is in the top ten. This receptor was identified in a man in his late teens or twenties with active or convalescent COVID-19. Sequenced material: peripheral blood.

CDR3 nucleotides: TGTGCCAGCAGCTTGCTAGCGTTGTATGAGCAGTTCTTC. This encodes CASSLLALYEQFF. V usage is TRBV5-6 and J usage is TRBJ2-1, with D perhaps TRBD2 (6 bases). Germline assignment: CDR1 SGHDT and CDR2 YYEEEE. CDR3 length: 13 amino acids. Trimming removed 1 base at V and 8 bases at J, with 10 bases between.